These 12 T cell receptor beta chains originate from one sample sequenced in a study of T cell changes during pregnancy in multiple sclerosis. The assay was immunoSEQ multiplex PCR, and TCRdb's table has in-frame clones only and misses some. The table lists fewer than 45,000 clones, more than 90% of them singletons. The sample here was CD4+ T cells from peripheral blood mononuclear cells, taken in the first trimester of pregnancy. The source is a female donor with multiple sclerosis, enrolled in a pregnancy study.

The DNA for the CDR3 is TGTGCCAGCAGCTTGGATGGGGGGTGGAGCACTGAAGCTTTCTTT. Protein sequence: CASSLDGGWSTEAFF. The chain links TRBV5-8 to TRBJ1-1; a possible D gene is TRBD1 (5 bases). This CDR3 is built from 15 residues. Germline V gene lookup returns CDR1 SGHTS and CDR2 YDEGEE. Trimming left V 0 bases short and J 4 bases short, with 13 bases between.

V usage is TRBV27 and J usage is TRBJ2-4; 13 bases map to TRBD2. This CDR3 has 17 residues. V shed 3 bases and J 3 bases; nucleotides not matched to a gene: 5. Germline CDR1 reads MNHEY; CDR2 reads SMNVEV (reference sequence). CDR3 region: CASSFFGTSGVKNIQYF. The DNA of the CDR3 is TGTGCCAGCAGTTTCTTCGGGACTAGCGGGGTCAAAAACATTCAGTACTTC.

With respect to this clone: An end of the junction does not agree with germline; a read error may underlie this. The chain is built from TRBV4-2 and TRBJ1-4; 10 positions match TRBD1. The CDR3 sequence is 15 residues long. Germline V gene data show CDR1 as LGHNA and CDR2 as YNFKEQ. CDR3: CASSQETGGNGKLFF. The CDR3 region has the DNA TGTGCCAGCAGCCAAGAGACAGGGGGCAATGGAAAACTGTTTTTT.

The J gene is TRBJ2-1, the V gene TRBV5-1; D is unclear. The CDR3 consists of 15 residues. V lost 0 bases to trimming and J lost 0 bases, with 7 bases between them. Germline CDR1 reads SGHRS; CDR2 reads YFSETQ. The CDR3 sequence is CASSLGVSSYNEQFF. CDR3 bases: TGCGCCAGCAGCTTGGGAGTGAGCTCCTACAATGAGCAGTTCTTC.

The V and J genes are TRBV5-1 and TRBJ1-4; D possibly corresponds to TRBD1 (5 bases). The V gene lost 0 bases and the J gene lost 8 bases, with 8 bases spanning the gap. Germline V gene lookup returns CDR1 SGHRS and CDR2 YFSETQ. The CDR3 runs 13 residues. The CDR3 DNA reads TGCGCCAGCAGCTTGGACAGGCAAGAAAAACTGTTTTTT. Protein sequence: CASSLDRQEKLFF.

This clone was seen a handful of times. The chain carries TRBV2 and TRBJ1-5, with D possibly being TRBD1 (6 bases). CDR3 length: 14 amino acids. Germline V gives CDR1 SNHLY, CDR2 FYNNEI. Trimming removed 6 bases at V and 1 base at J, with 10 bases between. CDR3 DNA: TGTGCCAGCAGAATCGGACAGAGCAATCAGCCCCAGCATTTT. Translating gives CASRIGQSNQPQHF.

Remarks on this clone: The same CDR3 arises from other DNA sequences in this sample as well. V gene TRBV6-6 combines with J gene TRBJ2-1, with D possibly being TRBD2 (6 bases). The CDR3 contains 14 residues. V lost 0 bases, J lost 8 bases, and 11 bases lay in between. CDR1 is MNHNY and CDR2 is SVGAGI in the germline V gene (reference sequence). This CDR3 reads CASSYSTSSDEQFF. CDR3 in DNA: TGTGCCAGCAGTTACTCAACTAGCTCCGATGAGCAGTTCTTC.

The chain has TRBV10-1 and TRBJ2-1; D uncertain. Trimming left V 2 bases short and J 0 bases short, with 8 bases between. Germline V gives CDR1 WNHNN, CDR2 SYGVQD (reference sequence). This CDR3 region has 15 residues. CDR3 sequence: CASSESHSSYNEQFF. The CDR3 DNA reads as TGCGCCAGCAGTGAGAGTCATAGCTCCTACAATGAGCAGTTCTTC.

The chain links TRBV6-6 to TRBJ2-1, with 13 bases fitting TRBD2. The CDR3 extends over 14 amino acids. Germline loops: CDR1 MNHNY, CDR2 SVGAGI (reference sequence). V shed 6 bases and J 9 bases; nucleotides not matched to a gene: 5. The CDR3, as DNA: TGTGCCAGCAGCCGCGGGACTAGCGGGATTGAGCAGTTCTTC. It translates to CASSRGTSGIEQFF.

The chain couples TRBV2 to TRBJ1-1; 7 nucleotides align to TRBD1. CDR1 and CDR2 (germline): SNHLY, FYNNEI. V gave up 5 bases and J gave up 3 bases; unmatched junction bases: 9. This CDR3 spans 15 amino acids. The CDR3 DNA follows: TGTGCCAGCAGTAGAGCACAGGGGTTTGACACTGAAGCTTTCTTT. Its protein is CASSRAQGFDTEAFF.

The rearrangement joins TRBV18 to TRBJ2-1; 7 bases match TRBD1. CDR1 KGHSH and CDR2 LQKENI come from the germline V gene. The CDR3 consists of 17 residues. The trim removed 3 bases at V and 5 bases at J, leaving 13 bases unmatched. The CDR3 DNA reads as TGTGCCAGCTCACCTAGACAGGGAATGGTTTGGAACAATGAGCAGTTCTTC. Its translation is CASSPRQGMVWNNEQFF.

Details on this clone: The identical CDR3 is also encoded by other nucleotide sequences in the sample. J is TRBJ2-7 and V is TRBV19; D possibly corresponds to TRBD2 (6 bases). The V and J ends lost 3 bases and 3 bases respectively, with 6 bases between them. The germline CDR1 and CDR2 sequences are LNHDA and SQIVND (reference sequence). The CDR3 runs to 12 residues. The CDR3 region is CASSIGGYEQYF. CDR3 sequence (DNA): TGTGCCAGTAGTATCGGGGGCTACGAGCAGTACTTC.